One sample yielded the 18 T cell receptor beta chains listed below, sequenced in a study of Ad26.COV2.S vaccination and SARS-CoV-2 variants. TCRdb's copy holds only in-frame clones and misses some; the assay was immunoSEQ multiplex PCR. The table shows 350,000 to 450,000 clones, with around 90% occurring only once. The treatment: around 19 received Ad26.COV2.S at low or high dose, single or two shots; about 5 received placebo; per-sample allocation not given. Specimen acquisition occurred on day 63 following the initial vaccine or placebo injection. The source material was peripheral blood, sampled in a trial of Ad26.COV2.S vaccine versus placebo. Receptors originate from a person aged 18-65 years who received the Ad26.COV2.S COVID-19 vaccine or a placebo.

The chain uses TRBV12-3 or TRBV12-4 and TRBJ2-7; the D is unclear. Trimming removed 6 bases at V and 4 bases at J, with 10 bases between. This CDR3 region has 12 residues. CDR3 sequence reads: CASSSNRYEQYF. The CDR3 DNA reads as TGTGCCAGCAGCTCCAACAGATACGAGCAGTACTTC.

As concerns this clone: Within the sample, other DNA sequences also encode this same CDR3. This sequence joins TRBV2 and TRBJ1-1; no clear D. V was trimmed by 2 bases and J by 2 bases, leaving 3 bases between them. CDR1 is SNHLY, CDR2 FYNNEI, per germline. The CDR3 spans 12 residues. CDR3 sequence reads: CASSEQNTEAFF. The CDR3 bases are TGTGCCAGCAGTGAACAAAACACTGAAGCTTTCTTT.

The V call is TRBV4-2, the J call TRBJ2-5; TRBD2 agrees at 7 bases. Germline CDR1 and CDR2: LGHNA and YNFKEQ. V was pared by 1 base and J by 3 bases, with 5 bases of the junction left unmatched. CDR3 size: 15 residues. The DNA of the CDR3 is TGTGCCAGCAGCCAAGGGGCCCTAGCGGAAGAGACCCAGTACTTC. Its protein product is CASSQGALAEETQYF.

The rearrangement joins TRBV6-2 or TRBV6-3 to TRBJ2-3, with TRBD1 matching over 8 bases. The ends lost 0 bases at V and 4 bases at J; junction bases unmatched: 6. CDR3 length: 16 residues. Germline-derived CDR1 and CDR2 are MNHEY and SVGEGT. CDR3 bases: TGTGCCAGCAGTTACTCCGGGCAGGGGGCGTCAGATACGCAGTATTTT. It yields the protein CASSYSGQGASDTQYF.

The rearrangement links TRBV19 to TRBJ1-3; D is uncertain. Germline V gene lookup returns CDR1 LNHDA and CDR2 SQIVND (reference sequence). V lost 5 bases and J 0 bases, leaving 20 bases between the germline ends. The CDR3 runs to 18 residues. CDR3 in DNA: TGTGCCAGTAGTTCTCAATACCGCGTAGGGATCTCTGGAAACACCATATATTTT. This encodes CASSSQYRVGISGNTIYF.

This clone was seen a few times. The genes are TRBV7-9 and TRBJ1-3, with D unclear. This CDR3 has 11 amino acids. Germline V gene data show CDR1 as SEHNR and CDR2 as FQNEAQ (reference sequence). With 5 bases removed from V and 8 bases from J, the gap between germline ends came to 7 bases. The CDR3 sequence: CASSNWDTIYF. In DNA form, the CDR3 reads TGTGCCAGCAGCAACTGGGACACCATATATTTT.

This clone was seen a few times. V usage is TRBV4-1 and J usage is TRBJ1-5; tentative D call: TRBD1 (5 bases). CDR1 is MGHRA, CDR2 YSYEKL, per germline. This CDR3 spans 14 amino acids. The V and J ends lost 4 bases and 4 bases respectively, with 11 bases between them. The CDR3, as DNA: TGCGCCAGCAGCCTACCGGACACGAATCAGCCCCAGCATTTT. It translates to CASSLPDTNQPQHF.

The chain's CDR3 is CASSLVAGAWGNEQFF. For the CDR3, the DNA is TGTGCCAGCAGCTTAGTAGCGGGGGCCTGGGGCAATGAGCAGTTCTTC. The chain carries TRBV7-2 and TRBJ2-1, with 9 bases matching TRBD2. The CDR3 covers 16 residues. Germline V gene data show CDR1 as SGHTA and CDR2 as FQGNSA. J lost 6 bases, V lost 1 base, and 7 bases had no gene match.

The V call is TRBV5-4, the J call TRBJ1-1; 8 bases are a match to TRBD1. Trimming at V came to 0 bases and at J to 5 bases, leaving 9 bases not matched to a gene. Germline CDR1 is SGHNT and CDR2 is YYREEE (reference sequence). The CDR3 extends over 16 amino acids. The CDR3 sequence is CASSLAGGRGLTEAFF. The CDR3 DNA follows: TGTGCCAGCAGCTTGGCCGGTGGCAGGGGGCTAACTGAAGCTTTCTTT.

The CDR3 loop reads CASSLDGGGANTGELFF. As DNA, the CDR3 is TGTGCCAGCAGCTTAGATGGCGGGGGAGCTAACACCGGGGAGCTGTTTTTT. The rearrangement links TRBV11-3 to TRBJ2-2; TRBD2 matches 7 bases. After removal of 0 bases from V and 2 bases from J, the junction contained 6 bases not matched to a gene. Germline V CDR1 and CDR2: SGHNT, YENEEA. The CDR3 sequence is 17 residues long.

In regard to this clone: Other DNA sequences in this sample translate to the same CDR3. CDR3 in amino acids: CASSPSGGAYNEQFF. As DNA, the CDR3 is TGTGCCAGCAGCCCTAGCGGGGGGGCATACAATGAGCAGTTCTTC. This chain connects TRBV7-3 to TRBJ2-1; TRBD2 agrees at 12 bases. The CDR3 consists of 15 residues. J lost 4 bases, V lost 5 bases, and 3 bases had no gene match. Per the germline V gene, CDR1 is SGHTA and CDR2 is FQGTGA.

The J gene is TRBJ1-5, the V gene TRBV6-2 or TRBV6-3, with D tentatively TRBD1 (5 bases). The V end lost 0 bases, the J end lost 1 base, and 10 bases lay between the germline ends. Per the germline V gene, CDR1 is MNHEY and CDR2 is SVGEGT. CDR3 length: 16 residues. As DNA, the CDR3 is TGTGCCAGCAGTTACTCGAGGGGACGGAGCAATCAGCCCCAGCATTTT. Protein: CASSYSRGRSNQPQHF.

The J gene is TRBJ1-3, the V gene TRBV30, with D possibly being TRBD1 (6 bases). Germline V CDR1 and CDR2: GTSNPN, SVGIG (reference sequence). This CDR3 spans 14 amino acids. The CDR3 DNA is TGTGCTTGGGGGGCCGGGTACTCTGGAAACACCATATATTTT. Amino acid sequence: CAWGAGYSGNTIYF.

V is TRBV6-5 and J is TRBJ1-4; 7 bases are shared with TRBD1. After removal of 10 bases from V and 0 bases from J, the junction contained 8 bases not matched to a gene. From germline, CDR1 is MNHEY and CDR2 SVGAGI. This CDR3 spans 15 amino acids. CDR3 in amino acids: CATNRDSATNEKLFF. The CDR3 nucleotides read TGTGCCACAAACCGGGACAGCGCAACTAATGAAAAACTGTTTTTT.

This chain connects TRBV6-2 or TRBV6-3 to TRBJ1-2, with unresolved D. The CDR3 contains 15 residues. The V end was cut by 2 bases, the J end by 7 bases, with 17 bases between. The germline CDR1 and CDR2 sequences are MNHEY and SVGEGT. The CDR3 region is CASSYAGEEYGGYTF. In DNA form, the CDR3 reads TGTGCCAGCAGTTACGCCGGGGAGGAGTACGGTGGCTACACCTTC.

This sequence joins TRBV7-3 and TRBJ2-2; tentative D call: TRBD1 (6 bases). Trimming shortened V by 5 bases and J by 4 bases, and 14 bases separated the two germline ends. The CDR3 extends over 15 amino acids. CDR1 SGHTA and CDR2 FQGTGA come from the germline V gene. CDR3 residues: CASSPQGGGTGELFF. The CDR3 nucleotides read TGTGCCAGCAGCCCACAGGGTGGTGGCACCGGGGAGCTGTTTTTT.

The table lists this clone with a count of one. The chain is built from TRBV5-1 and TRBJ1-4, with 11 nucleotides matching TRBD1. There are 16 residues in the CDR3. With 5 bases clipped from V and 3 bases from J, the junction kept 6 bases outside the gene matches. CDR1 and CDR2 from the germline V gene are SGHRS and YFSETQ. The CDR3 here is CASSSDRGLANEKLFF. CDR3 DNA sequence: TGCGCCAGCAGTTCGGACAGGGGGCTGGCTAATGAAAAACTGTTTTTT.

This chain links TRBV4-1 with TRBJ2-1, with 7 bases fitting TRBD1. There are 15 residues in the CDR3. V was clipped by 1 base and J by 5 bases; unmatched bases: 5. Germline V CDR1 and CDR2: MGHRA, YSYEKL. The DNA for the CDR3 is TGCGCCAGCAGCCAAGTCGGGACAGCGAACAATGAGCAGTTCTTC. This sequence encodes CASSQVGTANNEQFF.